Listed below are T cell receptor beta chains from one sample, sequenced in a study of blood T cell repertoires in COVID-19. Using immunoSEQ multiplex PCR, the repertoire was profiled, and TCRdb retains in-frame clones only, with some absent. Of some 450,000 clones in the sample, about 87% were seen once. The sequenced material came from peripheral blood. The source of these receptors is a woman aged 45-59 years with COVID-19, enrolled during active disease. CDR3s include the opening cysteine and the closing phenylalanine or tryptophan. The D gene is left open where the match is weak. Not all rows give a size; the values are once, few, many and, for expanded clones, a class.

CDR3aa: CATSRDPTGGGNTIYF
CDR3nt: TGTGCCACCAGCAGAGATCCGACAGGTGGAGGAAACACCATATATTTT
d_gene: .
j_gene: TRBJ1-3
abundance: once
len: 16
v_gene: TRBV15

CDR3aa: CASSTQRGKTEAFF
CDR3nt: TGTGCCAGCAGCACTCAAAGGGGGAAAACTGAAGCTTTCTTT
d_gene: .
j_gene: TRBJ1-1
abundance: .
len: 14
v_gene: TRBV7-9

CDR3aa: CSAPRGYEQYF
CDR3nt: TGCAGTGCTCCCAGGGGGTACGAGCAGTACTTC
d_gene: TRBD1
j_gene: TRBJ2-7
abundance: .
len: 11
v_gene: TRBV20-1

CDR3aa: CASTKTDSSYEQYF
CDR3nt: TGTGCCAGCACCAAAACGGACAGCTCCTACGAGCAGTACTTC
d_gene: .
j_gene: TRBJ2-7
abundance: .
len: 14
v_gene: TRBV7-9

CDR3aa: CASSQGRQNMIYGYTF
CDR3nt: TGTGCCAGCAGCCAGGGTCGACAGAACATGATATATGGCTACACCTTC
d_gene: .
j_gene: TRBJ1-2
abundance: .
len: 16
v_gene: TRBV4-2

CDR3aa: CASSPAGSQGLQPQHF
CDR3nt: TGTGCCAGCAGCCCAGCAGGGTCACAGGGGCTTCAGCCCCAGCATTTT
d_gene: TRBD1
j_gene: TRBJ1-5
abundance: .
len: 16
v_gene: TRBV28

CDR3aa: CASNIAGLGTDTQYF
CDR3nt: TGTGCCAGCAATATAGCGGGGTTGGGCACAGATACGCAGTATTTT
d_gene: TRBD2
j_gene: TRBJ2-3
abundance: .
len: 15
v_gene: TRBV28

CDR3aa: CASSPVGTGTYGYTF
CDR3nt: TGCGCCAGCAGCCCCGTTGGGACAGGGACCTATGGCTACACCTTC
d_gene: TRBD1
j_gene: TRBJ1-2
abundance: .
len: 15
v_gene: TRBV5-1

CDR3aa: CASGMTGTGFSEQYF
CDR3nt: TGTGCCAGCGGCATGACCGGGACAGGGTTTTCCGAGCAGTACTTC
d_gene: TRBD1
j_gene: TRBJ2-7
abundance: .
len: 15
v_gene: TRBV27

CDR3aa: CASSEQQGDEQYF
CDR3nt: TGCGCCAGCAGTGAACAACAGGGGGACGAGCAGTACTTC
d_gene: TRBD1
j_gene: TRBJ2-7
abundance: .
len: 13
v_gene: TRBV10-1

CDR3aa: CASSYGQGGEKLFF
CDR3nt: TGTGCCAGCAGTTACGGACAGGGGGGGGAAAAACTGTTTTTT
d_gene: TRBD1
j_gene: TRBJ1-4
abundance: .
len: 14
v_gene: TRBV6-5

CDR3aa: CASSQVRRQGHGYTF
CDR3nt: TGCGCCAGCAGCCAAGTCCGACGACAGGGTCATGGCTACACCTTC
d_gene: TRBD1
j_gene: TRBJ1-2
abundance: .
len: 15
v_gene: TRBV4-1

CDR3aa: CAWRPTRCYTF
CDR3nt: TGTGCCTGGAGACCAACACGATGCTACACCTTC
d_gene: .
j_gene: TRBJ1-2
abundance: once
len: 11
v_gene: TRBV30

CDR3aa: CASSPPYPSAFRNEQFF
CDR3nt: TGTGCCAGCTCACCACCTTATCCTAGTGCATTCAGAAATGAGCAGTTCTTC
d_gene: .
j_gene: TRBJ2-1
abundance: .
len: 17
v_gene: TRBV18

CDR3aa: CASSRVREPQHF
CDR3nt: TGTGCCAGTAGCCGCGTTCGGGAGCCCCAGCATTTT
d_gene: .
j_gene: TRBJ1-5
abundance: few
len: 12
v_gene: TRBV19

CDR3aa: CASSSYSYEQYF
CDR3nt: TGCGCCAGCAGCTCCTACTCCTACGAGCAGTACTTC
d_gene: .
j_gene: TRBJ2-7
abundance: .
len: 12
v_gene: TRBV5-1

CDR3aa: CASAPSGGGTDTQYF
CDR3nt: TGTGCCAGCGCTCCTTCGGGCGGGGGCACAGATACGCAGTATTTT
d_gene: .
j_gene: TRBJ2-3
abundance: .
len: 15
v_gene: TRBV6-5

CDR3aa: CASTRGRDGNGYTF
CDR3nt: TGTGCCAGCACCAGGGGCAGGGATGGTAATGGCTACACCTTC
d_gene: .
j_gene: TRBJ1-2
abundance: .
len: 14
v_gene: TRBV6-5

CDR3aa: CASSQGQGKGAFF
CDR3nt: TGTGCCAGCAGCCAGGGACAGGGTAAAGGGGCTTTCTTT
d_gene: TRBD1
j_gene: TRBJ1-1
abundance: .
len: 13
v_gene: TRBV3-1/TRBV3-2

CDR3aa: CASSLALDRETENTGELFF
CDR3nt: TGTGCCAGCAGCTTGGCGCTGGATCGGGAGACAGAGAACACCGGGGAGCTGTTTTTT
d_gene: .
j_gene: TRBJ2-2
abundance: few
len: 19
v_gene: TRBV7-9